Listed here are 8 T cell receptor beta chains from one sample, sequenced in a study of T cells in Graves' hyperthyroidism and ophthalmopathy. RNA transcripts provided the source from which TCR beta CDR3 regions were amplified. An initial round of RT-PCR targeting the TCR CDR3 relied on the HTBI primer set. TCRdb ran MiXCR on the multiplex PCR reads and lists one entry per CDR3 protein. The sample holds approximately 410,000 distinct CDR3 sequences, around 15% seen once. Sequences were obtained from blood. Receptor source: a woman aged 18-29 years with Graves' hyperthyroidism.

Turning to this clonotype: It is likely a read error, because the conserved phenylalanine at the end of the CDR3 is missing. The J gene is TRBJ1-1, the V gene TRBV28; D gene unclear. V was shortened by 5 bases and J by 3 bases, with 16 bases between the two germline ends. The CDR3 runs 15 residues. The germline CDR1 and CDR2 sequences are MDHEN and SYDVKM. The CDR3 region is CASSPALRADTEAFL. The CDR3 DNA reads TGTGCCAGCAGTCCCGCTCTGAGGGCCGACACTGAAGCTTTCCTT.

J is TRBJ1-5 and V is TRBV6-1, with TRBD1 matching over 7 bases. V shed 6 bases and J 3 bases; nucleotides not matched to a gene: 5. The CDR3 has 14 amino acids. Looked up from germline, CDR1 is MNHNS and CDR2 is SASEGT. DNA for the CDR3: TGTGCCAGCAGGGTGACAGGGCTCAATCAGCCCCAGCATTTT. The encoded protein is CASRVTGLNQPQHF.

This chain joins TRBV7-6 and TRBJ2-2, with D tentatively TRBD1 or TRBD2 (7 bases each). Trimming took 4 bases from V and 6 from J, leaving 9 bases between them. The CDR3 consists of 13 residues. Germline CDR1 is SGHVS and CDR2 is FNYEAQ. CDR3 in DNA: TGTGCCAGCAGCTCAGGGGGGGCCGGGGAGCTGTTTTTT. This encodes CASSSGGAGELFF.

This clonotype was seen repeatedly, ten times or more. Sequence at one end of the junction differs from germline and may be a read error. The chain uses TRBV7-3 and TRBJ2-1; TRBD2 aligns across 11 bases. There are 15 residues in the CDR3. CDR1 and CDR2 from the germline V gene are SGHTA and FQGTGA. This CDR3 reads CASTLAGGPIDEQFF. The CDR3 bases are TGTGCCAGCACCTTAGCGGGAGGGCCAATCGATGAGCAGTTCTTC.

The rearrangement joins TRBV5-1 to TRBJ2-2, with 9 positions matching TRBD2. V trimming: 3 bases; J trimming: 5 bases; junction bases outside the gene matches: 8. CDR1 is SGHRS, CDR2 YFSETQ, per germline. This CDR3 region has 16 residues. DNA for the CDR3: TGCGCCAGCAGCTATACGACTAGCGGTGCGACCGGGGAGCTGTTTTTT. Protein: CASSYTTSGATGELFF. Complete variable domain (other parts from reference TRBV5-1 and TRBJ2-2): KAGVTQTPRYLIKTRGQQVTLSCSPISGHRSVSWYQQTPGQGLQFLFEYFSETQRNKGNFPGRFSGRQFSNSRSEMNVSTLELGDSALYLCASSYTTSGATGELFFGEGSRLTVL.

This clonotype was counted many times. Sequence at one end of the junction differs from germline and may be a read error. The chain employs TRBV28 and TRBJ2-1, with 8 bases that match TRBD1. The CDR3 consists of 16 residues. Germline V gives CDR1 MDHEN, CDR2 SYDVKM. As DNA, the CDR3 is TGTGCCACCAGTCCAGGACAGGGTCGGTCCTACAATGAGCAGTTCTTC. It specifies CATSPGQGRSYNEQFF.

This clonotype was observed a few times. Here the CDR3 omits its conserved ending phenylalanine or tryptophan, so a read error is the likely source. The rearrangement links TRBV10-2 to TRBJ1-6; D remains ambiguous. CDR3 length equals 12 residues. Between the trimmed V and J ends, which lost 6 bases and 9 bases, there was a span of 9 bases. Germline V CDR1 and CDR2: WSHSY, SAAADI. CDR3 nucleotides: TGCGCCAGCAGCGTCCAGAGTTCACCCCTCCACCTT. Amino acids: CASSVQSSPLHL.

This clonotype has at least ten counts. This rearrangement joins TRBV12-3 or TRBV12-4 to TRBJ2-1, with D possibly being TRBD2 (5 bases). Trimming stripped 2 bases from V and 0 bases from J, with 11 bases between. The CDR3 runs to 16 residues. The CDR3 DNA reads TGTGCCAGCAGTTTAAGGAGCGGTATCTCCTACAATGAGCAGTTCTTC. Amino acids: CASSLRSGISYNEQFF.